This entry concerns a single T cell receptor (beta chain). The target of this receptor is not known. The junction departs from the called germline gene at one end, perhaps through a read error. Per the germline V gene, LGHNA is the CDR1 and YSLEER is the CDR2. The CDR3, cysteine through phenylalanine, is 15 amino acids long. Only the CDR3 portion is preserved as DNA: 45 bases, with reading frame beginning at the first base. The sample is drawn from a study of tumor-infiltrating lymphocytes in primary liver carcinoma (dated 2017 in TCRdb). Study-wide context: Between November 2015 and 2016, a few patients in China with histopathologically diagnosed primary liver carcinoma had surgical resection. TCRbeta repertoire sequencing covered 35 specimens from 5 patients: 25 or so tumor regions, 5 adjacent noncancerous liver tissues and 5 peripheral blood samples. The five patients, three men and two women aged 30 to 69 years, had hepatocellular carcinoma (four) or combined HCC and intrahepatic cholangiocarcinoma (one). The study combined TCRbeta repertoire sequencing, expression microarrays and whole-exome sequencing across five regions of each liver tumor, with adjacent normal tissue and blood. Roughly 3.65 to 7.13 million productive TCRbeta reads were obtained per sample, and no significant difference in read depth was found between tissue types. The tumors of the five patients were staged as T1-T3 N0M0, with maximum diameters ranging from about 4 to 11 cm. Repertoires from technical replicates were highly reproducible, with mean shared-clone rates around 0.87 and correlation coefficients above 0.95.

General conclusions and limits of the study: Only the TCR beta chain was sequenced, which likely underestimates true repertoire diversity because unpaired alpha chains were not captured. A significantly larger repertoire fraction was made up by the top 250 clones in tumors than in blood (p = 0.039). Only 4 to 6 patients were included in the study, and the authors note that the findings should be validated in a larger study. Pairs of tumor regions showed greater repertoire overlap (mean approximately 35%) than tumor-adjacent pairs (17%) or tumor-blood pairs (around 15%), which is consistent with antigen-driven expansion. Comparison of CD4+ and CD8+ T cell repertoires was precluded by the use of bulk unsorted samples.

RNA from unsorted whole blood was extracted with TRIzol reagent, and germline DNA was obtained with the DNeasy Blood & Tissue kit. At the time of sampling, the patients had chronic HBV infection and had not received any treatment. Approximately 3.9 milliliters of peripheral blood were collected into K2EDTA tubes before surgery. Starting from approximately 460 ng total RNA, TCRbeta-specific cDNA was produced by reverse transcription with a constant-region primer and ProtoScript II reverse transcriptase. Construction of the TCRbeta libraries relied on three nested rounds of multiplex PCR, following a slightly modified ARM-PCR procedure. The first two PCR rounds used multiplex TRBV1-TRBV30 forward primers with a Cbeta reverse primer, each for approximately 11 cycles. A final 25-cycle PCR with Deep VentR polymerase added sample barcodes and Illumina adapters. Amplicons of 200-500 bp were gel-purified with a QIAquick gel extraction kit before sequencing. An Illumina HiSeq 2500 was used to sequence the TCRbeta amplicons with 250-bp paired-end reads. As for the original processing: Reads were quality-trimmed with Trimmomatic v0.33, and paired reads were merged with FLASH v1.2.11 to recover full CDR3 sequences. V, D and J germline segments were assigned to the rearranged TCRbeta sequences by MiGEC v1.2.1b. Clonotype statistics and Shannon-Wiener diversity indices were computed with VDJtools v1.0.0. To reduce sampling bias, subsequent analyses other than the diversity analysis used only the 250 most abundant clonotypes in each sample. TCRdb redid the processing of the public reads, applying fastp at Q25 and MiXCR, and retained in-frame beta chains. All rows with the same CDR3 protein become a single entry with the most common DNA and genes. TCRdb's processing, not the study's, gives the V and J calls here. Present in this sample are approximately 330,000 distinct CDR3 sequences, around 60% of which were seen just once. The ten largest account for about 6.1% of the sample.

The TCR sequence derives from a man in his forties or fifties with primary liver carcinoma and hepatitis B virus infection. The chain links TRBV4-3 with TRBJ2-2, with the D gene uncertain. Sequencing input: peripheral blood. The base sequence is TGCGTCAGCAGCCAAGGTGTCCGATCGTCCGGGGAGCTGTTTTTT. This is translated as CVSSQGVRSSGELFF.